The present TCR beta chain was sequenced within a study of control samples from healthy donors and cancer patients. The method was immunoSEQ multiplex PCR; TCRdb's version includes in-frame clones alone and lacks a portion of them. The sample lists 95,000 to 100,000 clones, 75% to 90% occurring once. The CDR3 spans 12 residues. CDR1 and CDR2 (germline): LGHNT, FRNRAP. The V and J ends lost 11 bases and 7 bases, in that order; junction bases with no gene match: 9. The chain links TRBV12-5 to TRBJ1-1, with TRBD1 matching over 8 bases. The sample taken for sequencing was blood. This TCR derives from a man aged 30 to 39 in good health. For the CDR3, the DNA is TGTGCTGCAACAGGGGGGGACGTTGAAGCTTTCTTT. Its translation is CAATGGDVEAFF.